The present T cell receptor (beta chain) was sequenced within a study of T cell clones after liver transplantation. Sequencing used immunoSEQ multiplex PCR; TCRdb keeps in-frame clones, though not all of them. Among roughly 67,000 clones listed, approximately 92% were seen once. Germline CDR1 is MDHEN and CDR2 is SYDVKM. The CDR3 contains 10 residues. V lost 10 bases to trimming and J lost 3 bases, with 6 bases between them. The sequence derives from a human patient who received a liver transplant. Some T cells here may be from the graft donor. Sequenced here: CD4+ T cells from blood, sampled around 25 months after liver transplant. The chain couples TRBV28 to TRBJ1-1, with D unresolved. CDR3 residues: CATADTEAFF. The CDR3 DNA is TGTGCCACCGCGGACACTGAAGCTTTCTTT.